The 4 T cell receptor beta chains below all came from one sample that was sequenced in a study of shared clonotypes between healthy human individuals. The protocol was immunoSEQ multiplex PCR, while the TCRdb copy is restricted to in-frame clones and leaves out a portion. This table has about 2.1 million clones, approximately 92% appearing once. Terminally differentiated effector memory CD45RA+ cells were excluded from the naive CD8 cells, which were CD45RO-negative and positively selected for CCR7. Sample: naive CD8+ T cells from PBMCs. These TCRs come from a man aged 18-30 years in good health. Some clones in this sample may be carry-over from other donors' samples.

The V call is TRBV7-6, the J call TRBJ2-3; D is unresolved. Germline lookup yields CDR1 SGHVS and CDR2 FNYEAQ. The V end lost 4 bases, the J end lost 4 bases, and 18 bases lay between the germline ends. The CDR3 totals 16 residues. CDR3 loop: CASSSRGSRVADTQYF. The CDR3 bases are TGTGCCAGCAGCTCTCGTGGTAGCCGGGTGGCAGATACGCAGTATTTT.

The chain couples TRBV5-1 to TRBJ1-1; D is possibly TRBD1 (6 bases). This CDR3 spans 19 amino acids. The germline V gene encodes CDR1 SGHRS and CDR2 YFSETQ. V was shortened by 4 bases and J by 0 bases, with 25 bases between the two germline ends. This chain's CDR3 is CASSPIPDLTQGLNTEAFF. The CDR3 DNA follows: TGCGCCAGCAGCCCGATCCCCGACCTAACACAGGGATTGAACACTGAAGCTTTCTTT.

The gene calls are TRBV16 and TRBJ2-1; 9 bases line up with TRBD1. The CDR3 covers 16 residues. Germline CDR1 is KGHSY and CDR2 is FQNENV. V lost 5 bases, J lost 6 bases, and 11 bases stayed unmatched. CDR3 residues: CASSNARDRVFNEQFF. DNA for the CDR3: TGTGCCAGCAGCAACGCCAGGGACAGGGTTTTCAATGAGCAGTTCTTC.

This sequence joins TRBV9 and TRBJ2-2; 7 positions match TRBD2. Trimming removed 2 bases from V and 1 base from J; junction bases left unmatched: 2. The CDR3 covers 15 residues. Germline V gives CDR1 SGDLS, CDR2 YYNGEE. The CDR3: CASSVAGENTGELFF. The CDR3 coding sequence is TGTGCCAGCAGCGTTGCGGGAGAGAACACCGGGGAGCTGTTTTTT.